A single TCR beta chain is shown here with its context. Its target is unknown. TCRbeta sequences of proliferating CFSE-low MLR cells were labeled alloreactive. TCRdb's table, derived via immunoSEQ multiplex PCR, lists solely in-frame clones and lacks some. Of approximately 5,000 clones in the sample, over 40% were seen once. This sample is drawn from a study of T cell clones after liver transplantation. Overall study: HCV positivity affected three of eight recipients; the rest lacked autoimmune or viral indications. Whole-study findings and limits: Graft donor-reactive T cells possibly entered the graft instead of undergoing deletion.

Germline CDR1 and CDR2: ENHRY and SYGVKD. V shed 6 bases and J shed 4 bases, with 9 bases lying between them. The CDR3 runs to 12 residues. The chain joins TRBV10-3 to TRBJ1-1, with D possibly matching TRBD1 (5 bases). The TCR was taken from a human patient who received a liver transplant. Some T cells may be supplied by the graft donor. Sequences were obtained from CD4+ T cells from cultured PBMCs. CDR3 in DNA: TGTGCCATCAGCTATGGGGGCACTGAAGCTTTCTTT. It is translated as CAISYGGTEAFF.